These 24 T cell receptor beta chains came from one sample sequenced in a study of T-cell memory formation after mild COVID-19. TCRdb reprocessed the 5' RACE reads via MiXCR and lists one record per CDR3 protein. The sample records around 13,000 distinct CDR3 sequences, about 17% being singletons. The sequenced material came from PBMCs or a T cell subset sorted from them (not recorded which). The receptors originated from a man younger than 30 who had mild COVID-19 (a few samples of this study predate the infection). Cell type and time point are not known.

This clonotype is categorized as medium-sized. The rearrangement uses TRBV28 and TRBJ1-3; D may be TRBD1 (5 bases). Trimming cost V 5 bases and J 2 bases, with 19 bases left between them. The CDR3 loop spans 17 amino acids. The germline V gene encodes CDR1 MDHEN and CDR2 SYDVKM. CDR3 protein: CASSPRFYQGAGNTIYF. Here the CDR3 DNA reads TGTGCCAGCAGTCCCCGCTTCTATCAAGGGGCTGGAAACACCATATATTTT.

This clonotype was seen ten or more times. The chain has TRBV4-3 and TRBJ2-3; TRBD2 matches 8 bases. Germline CDR1 is LGHNA and CDR2 is YSLEER. The CDR3 totals 14 residues. The V segment lost 5 bases and the J segment 3 bases; nucleotides outside the gene matches: 4. This CDR3 reads CASSSSGGTDTQYF. The CDR3 coding sequence is TGCGCCAGCAGCTCAAGCGGGGGAACAGATACGCAGTATTTT.

This clonotype was found many times. The chain recombines TRBV11-2 with TRBJ2-7; 7 bases agree with TRBD1. From germline, CDR1 is SGHAT and CDR2 FQNNGV. V was pared by 5 bases and J by 7 bases, with 5 bases of the junction left unmatched. This CDR3 region has 12 residues. CDR3 loop: CASSKTGREQYF. The CDR3 DNA follows: TGTGCCAGCAGCAAGACAGGGCGTGAGCAGTACTTC.

As regards this clonotype: It may be a read error: a sequence one base away is much more abundant. The gene calls are TRBV27 and TRBJ1-1; maybe TRBD1 (6 bases). Per the germline V gene, CDR1 is MNHEY and CDR2 is SMNVEV (reference sequence). The CDR3 has 14 residues. The CDR3 nucleotides are TGTGCCAGCAGTTTAATGGGGGGCGACACTGAAGCTTTATTT. This codes for CASSLMGGDTEALF.

This clonotype turned up a few times. The J gene is TRBJ2-5, the V gene TRBV7-6; the match to TRBD2 covers 10 bases. CDR1 and CDR2 from the germline V gene are SGHVS and FNYEAQ. The length of the CDR3 is 17 residues. The V gene end was trimmed by 0 bases and the J gene end by 5 bases; junction bases not matched to a gene: 9. CDR3 DNA sequence: TGTGCCAGCAGCTTAGCTACAGCGGGGGGGATCTTGGAGACCCAGTACTTC. The encoded protein is CASSLATAGGILETQYF.

The rearrangement links TRBV19 to TRBJ2-1, with D possibly being TRBD1 (6 bases). CDR3 length: 15 amino acids. The V gene's germline CDR1 is LNHDA and CDR2 SQIVND (reference sequence). V lost 4 bases and J lost 4, with 14 bases in between. The CDR3 sequence is CASSTFGTSYNEQFF. The CDR3 DNA sequence: TGTGCCAGTAGTACATTCGGGACATCTTACAATGAGCAGTTCTTC. Looking up the rest from reference TRBV19 and TRBJ2-1 gives the full variable domain: DGGITQSPKYLFRKEGQNVTLSCEQNLNHDAMYWYRQDPGQGLRLIYYSQIVNDFQKGDIAEGYSVSREKKESFPLTVTSAQKNPTAFYLCASSTFGTSYNEQFFGPGTRLTVL.

This rearrangement joins TRBV19 to TRBJ1-5; D is perhaps TRBD1 (5 bases). Germline V gene sequence: CDR1 LNHDA, CDR2 SQIVND (reference sequence). V was clipped by 1 base and J by 3 bases, with 7 bases between them. CDR3 length: 14 amino acids. This chain's CDR3 is CASSIGQPNQPQHF. The DNA of the CDR3 is TGTGCCAGTAGTATAGGACAGCCCAATCAGCCCCAGCATTTT.

The V call is TRBV2, the J call TRBJ2-7; D is uncertain. This CDR3 region has 12 residues. V was pared by 1 base and J by 7 bases, with 8 bases between. Germline V lookup: CDR1 SNHLY, CDR2 FYNNEI. CDR3 loop: CASSEVGQEQYF. The CDR3 coding sequence is TGTGCCAGCAGTGAAGTAGGGCAAGAGCAGTACTTC.

The sample holds many counts of this clonotype. The rearrangement joins TRBV11-2 to TRBJ2-3; D not resolved. V dropped 1 base and J dropped 4 bases, with 15 bases sitting between them. There are 16 residues in the CDR3. Looked up from germline, CDR1 is SGHAT and CDR2 is FQNNGV. CDR3 protein: CASSLVPLRRADTQYF. CDR3 DNA sequence: TGTGCCAGCAGCTTAGTACCGCTAAGAAGAGCAGATACGCAGTATTTT.

This clonotype appeared many times. The gene calls are TRBV30 and TRBJ1-4; D is undetermined. Germline CDR1 is GTSNPN and CDR2 is SVGIG (reference sequence). CDR3 length: 12 amino acids. The germline V and J ends were trimmed by 1 base and 8 bases, with 8 bases remaining between them. Here the CDR3 reads CAWSAVAEKLFF. CDR3 nucleotides: TGTGCCTGGAGTGCGGTGGCCGAAAAACTGTTTTTT.

This clonotype occurred a few times. The chain's CDR3 is CASSPGTGSGHEKLFF. The DNA of the CDR3 is TGTGCCAGCAGTCCCGGGACAGGGAGCGGCCATGAAAAACTGTTTTTT. The V call is TRBV2, the J call TRBJ1-4; 9 nucleotides align to TRBD1. CDR3 length: 16 amino acids. Losses at the gene ends were 5 bases for V and 6 bases for J; bases not matched to a gene: 10. Germline V gene data show CDR1 as SNHLY and CDR2 as FYNNEI.

Of note for this clonotype: This may come from a read error, since a much larger clone is one base off. V usage is TRBV6-2 or TRBV6-3 and J usage is TRBJ2-2; the D is unclear. CDR3 length equals 12 residues. The V end was cut by 4 bases, the J end by 9 bases, with 9 bases between. CDR1 and CDR2 from the germline V gene are MNHEY and SVGEGT. In nucleotides, the CDR3 is TGTGCCAGCAGTTCCACCCACCGGGAGCTGTTTTTT. Protein sequence: CASSSTHRELFF.

This clonotype was seen more than once but under ten times. V is TRBV5-5 and J is TRBJ1-5, with D possibly matching TRBD1 (6 bases). The CDR3 is 15 residues long. Germline-derived CDR1 and CDR2 are SGHKS and YYEKEE (reference sequence). Trimming removed 0 bases at V and 4 bases at J, with 11 bases between. The CDR3: CASSLEGVENQPQHF. In nucleotides, the CDR3 is TGTGCCAGCAGCTTGGAGGGGGTTGAGAATCAGCCCCAGCATTTT.

The chain is built from TRBV6-1 and TRBJ2-1, with 14 bases lining up with TRBD2. This CDR3 has 16 amino acids. CDR1 is MNHNS, CDR2 SASEGT, per germline. Trimming cost V 6 bases and J 4 bases; bases outside gene matches: 5. CDR3 in amino acids: CASRRRLAGGYNEQFF. The CDR3, as DNA: TGTGCCAGCAGGAGACGACTAGCGGGGGGGTACAATGAGCAGTTCTTC.

The chain employs TRBV27 and TRBJ2-1; 12 positions agree with TRBD1. Trimming removed 3 bases from V and 9 bases from J; junction bases left unmatched: 3. Germline CDR1 reads MNHEY; CDR2 reads SMNVEV (reference sequence). This CDR3 has 14 residues. CDR3 residues: CASSFGTGGSEQFF. CDR3 sequence (DNA): TGTGCCAGCAGTTTCGGGACAGGGGGCTCTGAGCAGTTCTTC.

V gene TRBV23-1 combines with J gene TRBJ2-3; 8 positions match TRBD1. TRBV23-1 is given ORF status, its function remaining uncertain. The V and J ends lost 6 bases and 2 bases, in that order; junction bases with no gene match: 10. The CDR3 covers 16 residues. The CDR3 sequence: CASSRRDRTLTDTQYF. CDR3 DNA: TGCGCCAGCAGCCGGAGGGACAGGACCCTCACAGATACGCAGTATTTT.

This clonotype was recorded at least ten times. The genes are TRBV2 and TRBJ2-1; possible D gene TRBD2, 6 bases. The V and J ends lost 4 bases and 2 bases respectively, with 15 bases between them. The length of the CDR3 is 16 residues. The germline gives CDR1 SNHLY, CDR2 FYNNEI. CDR3 sequence (DNA): TGTGCCAGCAGTGCGTGGCGGGGATTGGCCTACAATGAGCAGTTCTTC. Translating it yields CASSAWRGLAYNEQFF.

This clonotype was counted at least ten times. The rearrangement links TRBV7-3 to TRBJ2-3; perhaps TRBD1 as D (5 bases). Trimming left V 0 bases short and J 4 bases short, with 11 bases between. Germline assignment: CDR1 SGHTA and CDR2 FQGTGA. The CDR3 extends over 15 amino acids. The DNA for the CDR3 is TGTGCCAGCAGCTTAACGGGGCTTCAGGCAGATACGCAGTATTTT. Its translation: CASSLTGLQADTQYF.

There are many counts of this clonotype. This sequence joins TRBV6-2 or TRBV6-3 and TRBJ2-1; possibly TRBD1 or TRBD2 for D (6 bases each). This CDR3 has 12 amino acids. The V end lost 4 bases, the J end lost 9 bases, and 10 bases lay between the germline ends. Germline loops: CDR1 MNHEY, CDR2 SVGEGT. CDR3 protein: CASSLWGAEQFF. CDR3 nucleotide sequence: TGTGCCAGCAGTTTATGGGGGGCTGAGCAGTTCTTC.

There are many counts of this clonotype. The rearrangement uses TRBV12-3 or TRBV12-4 and TRBJ2-1, with 10 bases aligning to TRBD2. CDR3 length: 15 amino acids. The trim removed 3 bases at V and 5 bases at J, leaving 4 bases unmatched. The CDR3 nucleotides read TGTGCCAGCAGTTTTACTAGCGGGGCCAACAATGAGCAGTTCTTC. This codes for CASSFTSGANNEQFF.

This clonotype is labeled as medium-sized. This rearrangement joins TRBV19 to TRBJ1-2; possibly TRBD1 for D (5 bases). Germline V gene data show CDR1 as LNHDA and CDR2 as SQIVND (reference sequence). Trimming removed 5 bases at V and 3 bases at J, with 10 bases between. The CDR3 contains 13 residues. The CDR3 bases are TGTGCCAGTAGTCCCAGACAGTACTATGGCTACACCTTC. This encodes CASSPRQYYGYTF.

V gene TRBV7-2 combines with J gene TRBJ2-7; possible D gene TRBD1, 6 bases. V lost 5 bases and J lost 2, with 16 bases in between. CDR3 length: 15 amino acids. CDR1 and CDR2 from the germline V gene are SGHTA and FQGNSA. The CDR3 region has the DNA TGTGCCAGCAGCCCACAGGGTCGTCAACCCTACGAGCAGTACGTC. Residues: CASSPQGRQPYEQYV.

The chain links TRBV12-5 to TRBJ2-5, with no clear D. Looked up from germline, CDR1 is LGHNT and CDR2 is FRNRAP. The V end was cut by 4 bases, the J end by 3 bases, with 9 bases between. The CDR3 loop spans 13 amino acids. The CDR3: CASGWVYEETQYF. Here the CDR3 DNA reads TGTGCTAGTGGTTGGGTTTACGAAGAGACCCAGTACTTC.

The chain employs TRBV20-1 and TRBJ2-3, with 8 bases lining up with TRBD2. CDR3 length: 16 amino acids. V lost 0 bases, J lost 2 bases, and 7 bases stayed unmatched. From germline, CDR1 is DFQATT and CDR2 SNEGSKA (reference sequence). The CDR3 sequence is CSARDPQRGNTDTQYF. In DNA, the CDR3 is TGCAGTGCTAGAGATCCTCAGCGGGGGAACACAGATACGCAGTATTTT.